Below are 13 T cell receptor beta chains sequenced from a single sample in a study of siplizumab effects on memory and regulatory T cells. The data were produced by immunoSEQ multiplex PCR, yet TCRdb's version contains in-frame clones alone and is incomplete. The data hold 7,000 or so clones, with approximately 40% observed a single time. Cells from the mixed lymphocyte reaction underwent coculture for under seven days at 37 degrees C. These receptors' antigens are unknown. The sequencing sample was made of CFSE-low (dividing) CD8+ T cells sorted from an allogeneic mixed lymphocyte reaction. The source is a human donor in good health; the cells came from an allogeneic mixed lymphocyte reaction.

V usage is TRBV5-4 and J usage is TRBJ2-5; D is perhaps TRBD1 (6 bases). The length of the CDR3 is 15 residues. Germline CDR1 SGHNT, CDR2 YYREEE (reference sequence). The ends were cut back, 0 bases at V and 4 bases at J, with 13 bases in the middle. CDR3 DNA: TGTGCCAGCAGCTTGGAGGACAGTAGGGCAGAGACCCAGTACTTC. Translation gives CASSLEDSRAETQYF.

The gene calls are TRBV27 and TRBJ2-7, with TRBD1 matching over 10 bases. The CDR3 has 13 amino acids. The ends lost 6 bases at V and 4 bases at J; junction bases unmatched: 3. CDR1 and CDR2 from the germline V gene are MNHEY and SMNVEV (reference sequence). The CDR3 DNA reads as TGTGCCAGCAGGGTGGGACAGGGGTACGAGCAGTACTTC. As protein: CASRVGQGYEQYF.

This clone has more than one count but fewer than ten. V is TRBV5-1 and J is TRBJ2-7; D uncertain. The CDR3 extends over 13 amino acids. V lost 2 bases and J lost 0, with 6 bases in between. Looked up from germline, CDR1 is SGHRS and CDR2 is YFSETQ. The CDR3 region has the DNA TGCGCCAGCAGCTTTGAGAGCTCCTACGAGCAGTACTTC. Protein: CASSFESSYEQYF.

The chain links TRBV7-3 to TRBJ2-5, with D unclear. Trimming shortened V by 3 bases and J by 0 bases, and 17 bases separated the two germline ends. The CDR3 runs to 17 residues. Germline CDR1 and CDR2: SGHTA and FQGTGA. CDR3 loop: CASSFPPPGRNQETQYF. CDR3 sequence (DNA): TGTGCCAGCAGCTTCCCCCCCCCAGGACGGAACCAAGAGACCCAGTACTTC. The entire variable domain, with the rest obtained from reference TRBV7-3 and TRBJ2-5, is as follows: GAGVSQTPSNKVTEKGKYVELRCDPISGHTALYWYRQSLGQGPEFLIYFQGTGAADDSGLPNDRFFAVRPEGSVSTLKIQRTERGDSAVYLCASSFPPPGRNQETQYFGPGTRLLVL.

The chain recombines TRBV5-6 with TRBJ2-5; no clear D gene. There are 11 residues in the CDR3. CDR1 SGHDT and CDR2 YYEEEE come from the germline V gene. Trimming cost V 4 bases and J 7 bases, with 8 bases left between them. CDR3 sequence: CASSVCGTQYF. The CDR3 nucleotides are TGTGCCAGCAGCGTTTGCGGGACCCAGTACTTC. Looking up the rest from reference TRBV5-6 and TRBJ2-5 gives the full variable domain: DAGVTQSPTHLIKTRGQQVTLRCSPKSGHDTVSWYQQALGQGPQFIFQYYEEEERQRGNFPDRFSGHQFPNYSSELNVNALLLGDSALYLCASSVCGTQYFGPGTRLLVL.

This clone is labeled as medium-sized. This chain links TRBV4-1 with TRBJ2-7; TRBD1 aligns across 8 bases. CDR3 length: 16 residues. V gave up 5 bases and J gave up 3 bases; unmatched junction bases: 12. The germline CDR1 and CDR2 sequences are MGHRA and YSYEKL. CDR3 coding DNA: TGCGCCAGCAGCGAAATCCAGACAGGGGCGAACTACGAGCAGTACTTC. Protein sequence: CASSEIQTGANYEQYF.

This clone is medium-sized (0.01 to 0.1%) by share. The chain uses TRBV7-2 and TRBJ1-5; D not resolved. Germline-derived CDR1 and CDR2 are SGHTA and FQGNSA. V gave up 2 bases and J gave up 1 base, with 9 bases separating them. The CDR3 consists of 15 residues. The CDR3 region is CASSLIDGSNQPQHF. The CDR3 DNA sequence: TGTGCCAGCAGCTTAATCGACGGGAGCAATCAGCCCCAGCATTTT.

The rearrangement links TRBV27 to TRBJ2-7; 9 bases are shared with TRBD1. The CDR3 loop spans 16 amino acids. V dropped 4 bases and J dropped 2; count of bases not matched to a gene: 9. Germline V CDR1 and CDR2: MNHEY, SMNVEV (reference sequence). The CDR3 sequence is CASSYSNRDRAYEQYF. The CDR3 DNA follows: TGTGCCAGCAGTTACTCGAACCGGGACAGGGCCTACGAGCAGTACTTC.

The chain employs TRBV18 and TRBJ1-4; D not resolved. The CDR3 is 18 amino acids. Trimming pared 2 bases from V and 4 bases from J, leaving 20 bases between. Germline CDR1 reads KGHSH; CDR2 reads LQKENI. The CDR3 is CASSPVPYVTADNEKLFF. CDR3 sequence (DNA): TGTGCCAGCTCACCAGTCCCTTATGTGACCGCTGATAATGAAAAACTGTTTTTT.

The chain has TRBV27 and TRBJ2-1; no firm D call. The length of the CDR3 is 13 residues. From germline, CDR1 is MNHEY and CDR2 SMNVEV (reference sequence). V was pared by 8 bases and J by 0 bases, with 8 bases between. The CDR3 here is CASSYSSYNEQFF. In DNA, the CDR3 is TGTGCCAGCTCATATAGCTCCTACAATGAGCAGTTCTTC.

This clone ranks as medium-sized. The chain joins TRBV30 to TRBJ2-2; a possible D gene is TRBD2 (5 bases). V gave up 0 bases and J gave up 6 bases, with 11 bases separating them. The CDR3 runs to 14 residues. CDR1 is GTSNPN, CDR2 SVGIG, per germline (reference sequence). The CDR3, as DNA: TGTGCCTGGAGTGTACTCGGGGTGGCCGGGGAGCTGTTTTTT. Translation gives CAWSVLGVAGELFF.

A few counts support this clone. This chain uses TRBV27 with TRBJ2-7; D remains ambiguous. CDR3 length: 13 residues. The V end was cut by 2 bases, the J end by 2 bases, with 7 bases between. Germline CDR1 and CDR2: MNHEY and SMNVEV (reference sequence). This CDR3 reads CASSLTSTYEQYF. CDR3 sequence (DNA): TGTGCCAGCAGTTTAACTTCGACCTACGAGCAGTACTTC.

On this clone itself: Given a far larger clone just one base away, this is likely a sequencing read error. The chain's CDR3 is CASRVGVPGELFF. CDR3 coding DNA: TGTGCCAGCCGGGTCGGGGTCCCCGGGGAGCTGTTTTTT. The chain recombines TRBV27 with TRBJ2-2; tentative D call: TRBD2 (5 bases). CDR1 is MNHEY and CDR2 is SMNVEV in the germline V gene (reference sequence). Deletions cut 8 bases from V and 6 bases from J, with 13 bases between. The CDR3 loop spans 13 amino acids.